This TCR beta chain is drawn from a study of cytomegalovirus exposure and HLA in healthy donors (TCRdb year 2017). Broadly, across the study: An earlier analysis of around 600 of the donors reported 250 to 300 Gb of sequence data and some 120 million unique TCR beta sequences from some 180 million T cells. An early release that covered roughly 600 HLA-typed donors contained about 290 gigabases of sequencing data and 65 million to 100 million unique TCR sequences. Among the roughly 400 genotyped donors, around 81% belonged to the genetic ancestry cluster associated with self-reported Caucasian donors. The study aimed to test whether signatures of past pathogen exposure could be identified by cataloging public T cell receptors. The T cell repertoires of some 670 subjects were profiled by immunosequencing and related to cytomegalovirus serostatus. Along with the approximately 600-subject first cohort, a separate validation cohort of around 110 different subjects was used. The study combined high-throughput TCR immunosequencing, statistical association of individual TCRs with disease status, and machine learning to predict cytomegalovirus infection status. A later analysis re-examined previously published TCR beta repertoires from just over 650 donors and added high-resolution HLA genotyping to investigate patterns of TCR occurrence. Rather than drawing on any new phenotypic data, the later analysis identified candidate immune exposures from TCR beta sequences and the way those sequences occurred across donors. To decide whether each TCR beta V gene segment behaved as functional or pseudogenic, an earlier analysis of fewer than 750 of the donors relied on high-throughput TCR beta sequencing. Donor age, sex, ethnicity and CMV serostatus were collected together with the repertoire data. Genome-wide SNP genotypes for about 65% of the roughly 700 donors were used in a later genetic analysis, which treated that subset as a discovery cohort. All discovery cohort repertoires had been generated using a single sequencing platform. HLA typing included class I and class II loci at four-digit resolution. The number of donors typed differed by locus, with 629-630 for A, B, C, DRB1 and DQB1, over 500 for DQA1, 600 to 610 for DPA1, and some 440 for DPB1. Roughly five DR-DQ haplotypes were treated as single units for association and clustering because of strong linkage in the cohort. Across around 400 genotyped donors of the cohort, an average of about 240,000 unique TCR beta nucleotide sequences per donor were sequenced, and 15% to 20% of those sequences were non-productive.

Worth noting for this clone: Its antigen remains undetermined. No qualities accompany the bases; no much larger clone lies one base away.

The CDR3, cysteine through phenylalanine, is 14 amino acids long. Only the CDR3 part of the read is kept: 42 bases, read in frame from the first base. The germline V gene (reference sequence) gives CDR1 as LNHDA and CDR2 as SQIVND. A distance of 12 bases separates the germline ends of V and J, which lose 4 bases and 6 bases respectively. To prepare the library, the immunoSEQ multiplex PCR assay was applied. The multiplex PCR relied on a mix of 60 forward primers for TCR Vbeta segments and 13 reverse primers for TCR Jbeta segments. A multiplex PCR assay on genomic DNA amplified the CDR3 region of rearranged TCR beta genes. The Illumina HiSeq System was used to sequence the amplified TCR beta libraries as 87-base-pair reads. Per the authors' processing: A later analysis counted tens of millions of unique TCR beta chains across the 640 or so repertoires, and approximately 11 million of these chains were shared by at least two donors. Raw reads were error-corrected and collapsed into unique sequences with a nearest-neighbor algorithm that merged closely related sequences to remove PCR and sequencing errors. To assign V, D and J gene segments, CDR3 sequences were aligned to IMGT reference sequences. For a sequence to be retained, at least a six-nucleotide match to both a V gene segment and a J gene segment was required. Rearrangements were classified as productive when the CDR3 lacked stop codons and remained in frame with V and J, and all other rearrangements were classified as non-productive. Following IMGT convention, CDR3 was defined as the stretch from the second conserved V-encoded cysteine up to the conserved J-encoded phenylalanine. In an earlier analysis of some 550 of the donors, sequences lacking an unambiguous match to a single V gene segment were excluded. In an earlier analysis of approximately 610 of the donors, V segments were called functional above 56.7% productive rearrangements and were called segregating when the between-donor standard deviation exceeded 5%. A statistical classification framework was developed to diagnose cytomegalovirus status using the catalog of TCR beta chain sequences. In a later analysis, TCR nucleotide sequences were compared against IMGT/GENE-DB human TR gene sequences so that V and J genes could be assigned. Using the TCRdist pipeline, a later analysis assigned CDR3 sequences along with most-parsimonious VDJ recombination scenarios. A later analysis defined each TCR beta chain by its CDR3 amino acid sequence plus V-gene family, and excluded reads lacking a unique V-gene family. In a later analysis, 550 to 650 highly shared, low-generation-probability nucleotide sequences were removed to address suspected cross-contamination and a sequencing artifact. In a later analysis, a clonal expansion index for each public chain was calculated from normalized within-repertoire ranks of inferred template counts. Generation probabilities in a later analysis came from a VDJ recombination model fitted to out-of-frame rearrangements, and those results were checked against IGoR. Hypergeometric tests were used in a later analysis to score TCR-TCR, TCR-HLA and TCR-CMV co-occurrence, with a repertoire-size bias correction applied to the TCR pairs. In a later analysis, false discovery rates were estimated by permuting HLA or CMV assignments 20 times. A later analysis grouped co-occurring TCRs with DBSCAN, adding TCRdist sequence similarity when clustering within HLA-allele-positive subsets. Co-occurrence clustering excluded repertoires with fewer than 30,000 or more than 120,000 public chains, plus five with anomalous nucleotide sharing. Here the immuneACCESS table is served through TCRdb, limited to in-frame sequences with V and J called. Missing clones are a known gap in these copies; in checked studies unresolved V genes cover under half, and the rest lacks a known reason. Clone size and V and J calls were adopted from that table, with D and trimming inferred from the DNA. This sample gives about 130,000 clones in total; approximately 85% of them show up just once. The top ten constitute approximately 6.4% of the sample.

General conclusions and limits of the study: A total of 150 to 200 TCR beta chains were listed by the study as associated with cytomegalovirus. A later analysis found that TCR association rates varied across HLA loci, with DRB1 alleles showing the most associated TCRs and HLA-C alleles the fewest. Across donors, most TCR sequences were observed very rarely, whereas some public TCRs were present in many individuals. According to the authors, the approach could potentially be generalized to other disease states and immunological phenotypes. HLA typing was unavailable for some donors at each locus, so association tests used only the typed subset. A later genetic analysis associated a missense DCLRE1C variant with V-gene and J-gene trimming of TCR beta chains, and an independent cohort replicated the association. An earlier analysis of approximately 600 of the donors showed that most TCR beta V segments appeared in productive rearrangements either about 90% or about 30% of the time, which broadly matched IMGT annotations. A later analysis associated about 17,000 TCR beta sequences with specific HLA alleles at a false discovery rate of 0.05. A further reported finding was that TCR beta sequences accurately predicted the HLA-A and HLA-B alleles for most subjects in the first cohort. Some IMGT-functional V segments, including TRBV6-2 and TRBV6-3, could not be distinguished by the 87-base-pair reads and were therefore excluded. A cluster of highly shared sequence variants was judged likely to represent a technical artifact of the sequencing pipeline. A later analysis reported that several top co-occurrence clusters appeared linked to parvovirus B19, influenza, CMV and Epstein-Barr virus. For the cohort, immune exposure information was limited to CMV serostatus. According to a later genetic analysis, donors in an Asian-associated ancestry cluster had fewer N-insertions in productive TCRs than the roughly 700-donor mean. Linkage disequilibrium might explain the correlated functional status among segregating V segments, but an unknown experimental factor could not be excluded. Only TCR beta chains were sequenced in this cohort, and the absence of alpha or paired-chain data limited detectable features. The earlier analysis of approximately 560 of the donors excluded over 15 rarely observed V segments, including chromosome 9 orphons, because counts were too low. Roughly uniform sequencing depth across donors was assumed in presence/absence analyses, although this assumption may not hold. In vitro tests confirmed that a few of the cytomegalovirus-associated TCR beta chains recognize cytomegalovirus antigens. Strong co-occurrence of HLA alleles, especially DR and DQ, made assigning TCR associations to individual alleles difficult. The classifier was reported to diagnose cytomegalovirus status with high specificity and sensitivity in both the original cohort and the validation cohort. According to a later analysis, most CMV-associated TCR beta chains appeared to be HLA-restricted, and the HLA associations seemed to be driven largely by CMV exposure. A later analysis found that HLA-associated TCR beta chains were more clonally expanded and had lower generation probabilities than equally common non-associated chains.

The cohort comprised 710 or so healthy bone marrow donors. At the time of sampling, every cohort member was nominally healthy, though immune exposures that went unrecorded were likely present. The donor was CMV seropositive and belonged to the group of 250 to 300 seropositive cohort members. A peripheral blood sample was provided by each donor, and peripheral blood mononuclear cells were used for TCR beta sequencing. The Qiagen DNeasy Blood Extraction Kit was used to extract genomic DNA from the blood cell samples. Rearrangement joined TRBV19 to TRBJ2-2; a weak D assignment points to TRBD1 (5 bases agree). This clonotype originated in a woman aged 25 to 39 in good health and CMV-seropositive. The material sequenced was PBMCs. The CDR3 amino acid sequence is: CASSSQGSAGELFF. The sequence in DNA is TGTGCCAGTAGTAGTCAGGGTTCGGCCGGGGAGCTGTTTTTT.